This TCR beta chain was captured in a study of T cell responses to AZD1222 COVID-19 vaccine. Germline CDR1 and CDR2: MDHEN and SYDVKM. Trimming removed 5 bases from V and 4 bases from J, with 8 bases in between. The CDR3 totals 12 residues. Measured with immunoSEQ multiplex PCR; TCRdb has only the in-frame clones, and not every one. This sample has around 100,000 clones; around 94% occur once, and the top ten carry around 2%. The sequence was obtained from an adult in good health. V gene TRBV28 combines with J gene TRBJ2-5; D may match TRBD1 or TRBD2 (5 bases each). Sequences were derived from peripheral blood, sampled on day 0 of AZD1222 vaccination. Here the CDR3 reads CASSPGRETQYF. CDR3 DNA: TGTGCCAGCAGTCCGGGGCGAGAGACCCAGTACTTC.